This TCR beta chain derives from a study of long-term antiretroviral therapy in people with HIV. Findings of the study overall: Upon ART, diversity increased but remained lower than transplant donor controls.

Sequencing used immunoSEQ v3.0 at survey level. Sequencing used immunoSEQ multiplex PCR; TCRdb keeps in-frame clones, though not all of them. The table lists about 36,000 clones, 85% to 95% of them singletons. Worth noting for this clone: The antigen remains unidentified.

Trimming cost V 1 base and J 6 bases, with 19 bases left between them. Germline V gene data show CDR1 as MGHRA and CDR2 as YSYEKL. This CDR3 has 18 amino acids. The clonotype was recovered from a woman aged 50 to 60 with HIV. The sequences come from unsorted PBMCs, collected 4.1 years after starting antiretroviral therapy. V usage is TRBV4-1 and J usage is TRBJ1-6; D gene uncertain. CDR3 coding DNA: TGCGCCAGCAGCCAAGCCGATATGGGCTTCGTGGGTAATTCACCCCTCCACTTT. It encodes CASSQADMGFVGNSPLHF.